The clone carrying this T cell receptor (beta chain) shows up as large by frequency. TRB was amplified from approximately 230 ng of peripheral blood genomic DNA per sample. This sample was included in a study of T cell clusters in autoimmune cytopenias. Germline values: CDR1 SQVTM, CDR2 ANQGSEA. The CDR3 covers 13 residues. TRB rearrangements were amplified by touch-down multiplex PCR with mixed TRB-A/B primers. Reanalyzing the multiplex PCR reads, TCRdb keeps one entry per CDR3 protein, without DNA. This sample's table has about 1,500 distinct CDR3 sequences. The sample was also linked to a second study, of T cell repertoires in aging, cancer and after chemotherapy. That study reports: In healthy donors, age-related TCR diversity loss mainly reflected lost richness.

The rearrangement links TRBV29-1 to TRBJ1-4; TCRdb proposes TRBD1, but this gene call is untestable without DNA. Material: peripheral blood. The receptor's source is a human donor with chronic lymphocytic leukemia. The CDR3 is CSVLPRDRTKLFF. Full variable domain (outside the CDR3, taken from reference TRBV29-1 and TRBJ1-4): SAVISQKPSRDICQRGTSLTIQCQVDSQVTMMFWYRQQPGQSLTLIATANQGSEATYESGFVIDKFPISRPNLTFSTLTVSNMSPEDSSIYLCSVLPRDRTKLFFGSGTQLSVL.